Shown below are 13 T cell receptor beta chains from a single sample sequenced in a study of cytomegalovirus exposure and HLA in healthy donors. Vbeta (60) and Jbeta (13) primers were used in the PCR. Measured with immunoSEQ multiplex PCR; TCRdb has only the in-frame clones, and not every one. The sample yields roughly 200,000 clones, about 80% seen once. The sequencing input was PBMCs. These receptors were collected from a woman aged 25 to 39 in good health and CMV-seropositive.

This clone came up a few times. This rearrangement joins TRBV11-3 to TRBJ1-1; no clear D gene. Germline V gives CDR1 SGHNT, CDR2 YENEEA. Deletions cut 4 bases from V and 0 bases from J, with 6 bases between. CDR3 length: 13 amino acids. DNA for the CDR3: TGTGCCAGCAGCTCGACAATGAACACTGAAGCTTTCTTT. This codes for CASSSTMNTEAFF.

The chain uses TRBV19 and TRBJ2-1; TRBD2 aligns across 12 bases. Germline CDR1 is LNHDA and CDR2 is SQIVND (reference sequence). The CDR3 is made up of 15 amino acids. V lost 6 bases to trimming and J lost 2 bases; unmatched junction nucleotides: 2. The CDR3 coding sequence is TGTGCCAGTAGCTCTAGCGGGGGGGCCTACAATGAGCAGTTCTTC. Encoded protein: CASSSSGGAYNEQFF. The variable domain in full, completed from reference TRBV19 and TRBJ2-1, reads DGGITQSPKYLFRKEGQNVTLSCEQNLNHDAMYWYRQDPGQGLRLIYYSQIVNDFQKGDIAEGYSVSREKKESFPLTVTSAQKNPTAFYLCASSSSGGAYNEQFFGPGTRLTVL.

The chain has TRBV5-6 and TRBJ2-1, with a possible D match to TRBD2 (5 bases). Germline CDR1 SGHDT, CDR2 YYEEEE. This CDR3 is built from 13 residues. Trimming removed 4 bases from V and 4 bases from J, with 9 bases in between. Here the CDR3 reads CASSPGLYNEQFF. CDR3 nucleotides: TGTGCCAGCAGCCCCGGACTGTACAATGAGCAGTTCTTC. Based on the CDR3 plus reference TRBV5-6 and TRBJ2-1, the full variable domain is DAGVTQSPTHLIKTRGQQVTLRCSPKSGHDTVSWYQQALGQGPQFIFQYYEEEERQRGNFPDRFSGHQFPNYSSELNVNALLLGDSALYLCASSPGLYNEQFFGPGTRLTVL.

The genes are TRBV11-3 and TRBJ2-5, with 11 bases lining up with TRBD1. This CDR3 comprises 17 residues. The germline V gene encodes CDR1 SGHNT and CDR2 YENEEA. Trimming at V came to 4 bases and at J to 3 bases, leaving 10 bases not matched to a gene. CDR3 sequence reads: CASSSPGRDRGKETQYF. CDR3 nucleotide sequence: TGTGCCAGCAGCTCACCGGGCCGGGACAGGGGGAAAGAGACCCAGTACTTC. Variable domain in full (rest from reference TRBV11-3 and TRBJ2-5): EAGVVQSPRYKIIEKKQPVAFWCNPISGHNTLYWYLQNLGQGPELLIRYENEEAVDDSQLPKDRFSAERLKGVDSTLKIQPAELGDSAVYLCASSSPGRDRGKETQYFGPGTRLLVL.

The rearrangement uses TRBV29-1 and TRBJ2-7; the D gene is possibly TRBD1 (5 bases). V was cut by 5 bases and J by 7 bases, with 12 bases left in between. Looked up from germline, CDR1 is SQVTM and CDR2 is ANQGSEA. This CDR3 spans 11 amino acids. The CDR3 coding sequence is TGCAGCGTTTCTCAGGGTGCGGAGCAGTACTTC. This gives the protein CSVSQGAEQYF.

V is TRBV27 and J is TRBJ1-6, with 7 nucleotides matching TRBD1. The trim removed 10 bases at V and 6 bases at J, leaving 15 bases unmatched. Germline V lookup: CDR1 MNHEY, CDR2 SMNVEV (reference sequence). The CDR3 runs to 16 residues. The CDR3 DNA follows: TGTGCCACCTCCCAGCAACCGGGACAGCTTAATTCACCCCTCCACTTT. Amino acid sequence: CATSQQPGQLNSPLHF.

The chain carries TRBV9 and TRBJ1-5; D perhaps matches TRBD1 (5 bases). The CDR3 contains 13 residues. The V end lost 3 bases, the J end lost 9 bases, and 13 bases lay between the germline ends. Germline CDR1 is SGDLS and CDR2 is YYNGEE. The CDR3 nucleotides are TGTGCCAGCAGCGCCGGACACTTGCGGCCCCAGCATTTT. Translated, it gives CASSAGHLRPQHF.

The chain is built from TRBV7-2 and TRBJ2-5; the D gene is possibly TRBD2 (6 bases). Germline lookup yields CDR1 SGHTA and CDR2 FQGNSA. The V gene lost 4 bases and the J gene lost 0 bases, with 9 bases spanning the gap. This CDR3 is 14 amino acids long. As DNA, the CDR3 is TGTGCCAGCAGCTCCAGCGGGCACCAAGAGACCCAGTACTTC. It encodes CASSSSGHQETQYF.

In its sample, this clone was seen a few times. The chain has TRBV9 and TRBJ2-7; TRBD2 agrees at 12 bases. Per germline, CDR1 SGDLS and CDR2 YYNGEE. With 2 bases clipped from V and 5 bases from J, the junction kept 5 bases outside the gene matches. The CDR3 is 15 amino acids. CDR3 residues: CASSVTSGGIDEQYF. As DNA, the CDR3 is TGTGCCAGCAGCGTGACTAGCGGGGGTATTGACGAGCAGTACTTC.

The rearrangement links TRBV6-6 to TRBJ1-5, with 9 positions matching TRBD1. There are 16 residues in the CDR3. CDR1 is MNHNY, CDR2 SVGAGI, per germline (reference sequence). With V trimmed by 4 bases and J by 5 bases, 9 bases remained unmatched. The CDR3 nucleotides are TGTGCCAGCAGTTCGTCCCGGGACAGGGACGATCAGCCCCAGCATTTT. It translates to CASSSSRDRDDQPQHF.

V and J are TRBV11-2 and TRBJ2-7; D is ambiguous. The V gene's germline CDR1 is SGHAT and CDR2 FQNNGV. The CDR3 totals 18 residues. Trimming took 0 bases from V and 7 from J, leaving 25 bases between them. The CDR3 loop reads CASSLEFTIPDLGYEQYF. CDR3 DNA sequence: TGTGCCAGCAGCTTAGAGTTTACAATACCGGATTTGGGCTATGAGCAGTACTTC.

The chain combines TRBV5-6 with TRBJ1-1, with D hard to call. Trimming cost V 2 bases and J 3 bases, with 11 bases left between them. This CDR3 spans 14 amino acids. Germline loops: CDR1 SGHDT, CDR2 YYEEEE. The CDR3 DNA reads TGTGCCAGCAGCTTTCTAAACGGGGACACTGAAGCTTTCTTT. It encodes CASSFLNGDTEAFF.

The V gene is TRBV7-9, the J gene TRBJ2-5; no firm D call. V shed 5 bases and J shed 4 bases, with 17 bases lying between them. Per germline, CDR1 SEHNR and CDR2 FQNEAQ (reference sequence). The CDR3 runs 15 residues. In DNA, the CDR3 is TGTGCCAGCAGCCCTCTAGGTAGCCTCGGAGAGACCCAGTACTTC. This encodes CASSPLGSLGETQYF. The complete variable domain, with remaining parts taken from reference TRBV7-9 and TRBJ2-5, reads DTGVSQNPRHKITKRGQNVTFRCDPISEHNRLYWYRQTLGQGPEFLTYFQNEAQLEKSRLLSDRFSAERPKGSFSTLEIQRTEQGDSAMYLCASSPLGSLGETQYFGPGTRLLVL.